One and the same sample provided the 8 T cell receptor beta chains below, sequenced in a study of blood T cells in healthy people across ages. The use of a sample-barcoded 5' primer and a J-beta primer mix characterized a second PCR of roughly 6 to 11 cycles. MiXCR was run by TCRdb on the 5' RACE reads, yielding one entry per CDR3 protein. The table has around 1,700,000 distinct CDR3 sequences, 28% seen once. The sample taken for sequencing was blood. All receptors derive from a woman in her 30s in good health.

This clonotype was counted many times. The chain links TRBV10-3 to TRBJ2-6; 7 bases are a match to TRBD2. The germline CDR1 and CDR2 sequences are ENHRY and SYGVKD. Losses at the gene ends were 5 bases for V and 2 bases for J; bases not matched to a gene: 12. The CDR3 runs to 18 residues. Here the CDR3 DNA reads TGTGCCATCAGTAAGACGTCCGGGGAGGGCACTGGGGCCAACGTCCTGACTTTC. The encoded protein is CAISKTSGEGTGANVLTF.

This clonotype was detected once. The CDR3 is CASSLIPGQGNSPLHF. The CDR3 DNA follows: TGCGCCAGCAGCTTGATACCCGGACAGGGGAATTCACCCCTCCACTTT. The gene calls are TRBV5-1 and TRBJ1-6; the match to TRBD1 covers 9 bases. CDR3 length: 16 amino acids. Unmatched junction bases numbered 6, after V lost 1 base and J lost 7 bases. The germline CDR1 and CDR2 sequences are SGHRS and YFSETQ.

This clonotype was observed a few times. The rearrangement links TRBV6-2 or TRBV6-3 to TRBJ2-1; D gene unclear. The CDR3 has 12 amino acids. The germline V gene has CDR1 MNHEY and CDR2 SVGEGT. Trimming removed 6 bases from V and 9 bases from J, with 12 bases in between. CDR3 sequence (DNA): TGTGCCAGCAGGCAAACCAATCCTGAGCAGTTCTTC. Its protein is CASRQTNPEQFF.

This clonotype was seen only once. One end of the junction varies from germline; a read error may be responsible. The chain joins TRBV5-5 to TRBJ2-1, with 7 bases fitting TRBD2. The CDR3 is made up of 15 amino acids. The germline V gene has CDR1 SGHKS and CDR2 YYEKEE (reference sequence). CDR3 residues: CARSLVGGSYNEQFF. The CDR3 bases are TGTGCCAGGAGCTTGGTCGGGGGGTCCTACAATGAGCAGTTCTTC.

This clonotype was found a few times. This chain uses TRBV2 with TRBJ2-3; 11 positions match TRBD2. From germline, CDR1 is SNHLY and CDR2 FYNNEI. This CDR3 is built from 13 residues. V dropped 6 bases and J dropped 7; count of bases not matched to a gene: 3. The CDR3 region is CASRTSGAYTQYF. The CDR3 nucleotides read TGTGCCAGCAGGACTAGCGGGGCTTATACGCAGTATTTT. The full variable domain, its missing parts supplied by reference TRBV2 and TRBJ2-3, is EPEVTQTPSHQVTQMGQEVILRCVPISNHLYFYWYRQILGQKVEFLVSFYNNEISEKSEIFDDQFSVERPDGSNFTLKIRSTKLEDSAMYFCASRTSGAYTQYFGPGTRLTVL.

The chain uses TRBV28 and TRBJ2-1; a possible D gene is TRBD2 (6 bases). The germline gives CDR1 MDHEN, CDR2 SYDVKM. This CDR3 is built from 15 residues. Trimming removed 4 bases at V and 3 bases at J, with 13 bases between. DNA of the CDR3: TGTGCCAGCAGTTCCCCCGTCGGGGGCTACAATGAGCAGTTCTTC. Translation gives CASSSPVGGYNEQFF. Full variable domain (remainder filled in from reference TRBV28 and TRBJ2-1): DVKVTQSSRYLVKRTGEKVFLECVQDMDHENMFWYRQDPGLGLRLIYFSYDVKMKEKGDIPEGYSVSREKKERFSLILESASTNQTSMYLCASSSPVGGYNEQFFGPGTRLTVL.

Of note for this clonotype: The CDR3 end shows no conserved phenylalanine or tryptophan, and so a read error is likely. V usage is TRBV19 and J usage is TRBJ1-2, with D maybe TRBD1 (6 bases). With 6 bases removed from V and 3 bases from J, the gap between germline ends came to 14 bases. The germline CDR1 and CDR2 sequences are LNHDA and SQIVND (reference sequence). CDR3 length: 14 amino acids. CDR3 DNA: TGTGCCAGTAGGTTCTGGGGACAAGACTATGGCTACACCCTC. Translating it yields CASRFWGQDYGYTL.

This clonotype was seen a handful of times. This chain connects TRBV12-3 or TRBV12-4 to TRBJ2-4, with 11 nucleotides matching TRBD2. The CDR3 length is 16 residues. Trimming at V came to 5 bases and at J to 1 base, leaving 4 bases not matched to a gene. In nucleotides, the CDR3 is TGTGCCAGCAGTCGAATAGCGGGAGGGGCCAAAAACATTCAGTACTTC. Amino acid sequence: CASSRIAGGAKNIQYF.